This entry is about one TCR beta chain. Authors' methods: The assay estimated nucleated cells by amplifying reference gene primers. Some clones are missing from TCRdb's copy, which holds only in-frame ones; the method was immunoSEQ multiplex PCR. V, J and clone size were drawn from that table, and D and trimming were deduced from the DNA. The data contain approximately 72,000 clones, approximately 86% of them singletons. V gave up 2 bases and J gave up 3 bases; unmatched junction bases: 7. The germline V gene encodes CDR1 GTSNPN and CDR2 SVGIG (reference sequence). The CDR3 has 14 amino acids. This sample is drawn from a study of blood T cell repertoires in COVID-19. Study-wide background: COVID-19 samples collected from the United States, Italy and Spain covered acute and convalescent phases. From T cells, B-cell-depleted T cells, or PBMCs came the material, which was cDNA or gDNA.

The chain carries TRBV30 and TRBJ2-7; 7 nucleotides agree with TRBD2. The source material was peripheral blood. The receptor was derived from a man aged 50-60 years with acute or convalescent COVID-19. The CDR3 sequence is CAWSPPPGGYEQYF. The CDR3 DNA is TGTGCCTGGAGTCCTCCACCGGGGGGCTACGAGCAGTACTTC.